The 11 T cell receptor beta chains reported below all come from one sample, sequenced in a study of blood T cells in healthy people across ages. Primers used in a second PCR of about 6 to 11 cycles were a sample-barcoded 5' primer and a J-beta primer mix. TCRdb processed the 5' RACE reads anew with MiXCR; each CDR3 protein has one entry. The repertoire holds 550,000 to 750,000 distinct CDR3 sequences, 20% to 25% seen once, with under 4% in the top ten. Sequenced input: blood. The receptors were gathered from a man aged 70-80 years in good health.

The chain uses TRBV27 and TRBJ2-5, with no clear D. Germline V lookup: CDR1 MNHEY, CDR2 SMNVEV (reference sequence). V was shortened by 1 base and J by 4 bases, with 7 bases between the two germline ends. The length of the CDR3 is 13 residues. CDR3 DNA: TGTGCCAGCAGTTTATACACGGGAGAGACCCAGTACTTC. The encoded protein is CASSLYTGETQYF.

This clonotype was seen a few times. This chain links TRBV28 with TRBJ2-1; D is undetermined. The J call may be faulty, since TRBJ2-5 better matches the DNA end. Germline V gives CDR1 MDHEN, CDR2 SYDVKM. The CDR3 consists of 16 residues. The CDR3 sequence is CASSLSVVLDRETQYF. For the CDR3, the DNA is TGTGCCAGCAGTTTATCCGTGGTGTTAGACCGAGAGACCCAGTACTTC.

The chain joins TRBV5-1 to TRBJ2-1; 13 bases are shared with TRBD2. Per germline, CDR1 SGHRS and CDR2 YFSETQ. This CDR3 is built from 16 residues. V lost 0 bases and J lost 10; bases outside the gene matches: 7. The CDR3 protein is CASSLDGGTSGKEQFF. The CDR3, as DNA: TGCGCCAGCAGCTTGGATGGGGGGACTAGCGGGAAAGAGCAGTTCTTC.

The rearrangement uses TRBV12-3 or TRBV12-4 and TRBJ2-7; 12 bases agree with TRBD2. CDR3 size: 17 residues. J was trimmed by 2 bases and V by 5 bases; bases with no gene match: 10. The CDR3 DNA follows: TGTGCCAGCAGTCCCTTTCTAGCGGGAGGGTCCCCCTACGAGCAGTACTTC. Translating it yields CASSPFLAGGSPYEQYF.

The V call is TRBV3-1, the J call TRBJ2-7; TRBD2 matches at 11 bases. V lost 5 bases to trimming and J lost 2 bases; unmatched junction nucleotides: 8. The CDR3 is made up of 16 amino acids. From germline, CDR1 is LGHDT and CDR2 YNNKEL (reference sequence). CDR3 sequence: CASSGKTSGSTYEQYF. The DNA for the CDR3 is TGTGCCAGCAGCGGAAAAACTAGCGGGAGCACCTACGAGCAGTACTTC.

This clonotype has a handful of counts. This chain connects TRBV6-1 to TRBJ2-2; 10 nucleotides match TRBD2. The CDR3 runs to 16 residues. Per germline, CDR1 MNHNS and CDR2 SASEGT. After removal of 6 bases from V and 0 bases from J, the junction contained 4 bases not matched to a gene. The CDR3 sequence: CASRKAGGPNTGELFF. The CDR3 nucleotides read TGTGCCAGCAGAAAAGCGGGAGGGCCGAACACCGGGGAGCTGTTTTTT.

This chain connects TRBV20-1 to TRBJ2-1; TRBD2 agrees at 9 bases. V shed 1 base, J shed 0 bases, and the junction held 4 bases outside the gene matches. In germline, CDR1 is DFQATT, CDR2 SNEGSKA (reference sequence). The CDR3 is made up of 16 amino acids. The CDR3 DNA reads TGCAGTGCTAGAGGGCGGGAGGGCCCCTCCTACAATGAGCAGTTCTTC. Residues: CSARGREGPSYNEQFF.

The V call is TRBV5-1, the J call TRBJ2-7, with D perhaps given as TRBD1 or TRBD2 (5 bases each). The CDR3 consists of 15 residues. Germline loops: CDR1 SGHRS, CDR2 YFSETQ. V dropped 3 bases and J dropped 2 bases, with 15 bases sitting between them. Written as DNA, the CDR3 is TGCGCCAGCAGCTGGGACGGGACGGGGACCTACGAGCAGTACTTC. This sequence encodes CASSWDGTGTYEQYF.

This clonotype was found many times. V and J are TRBV5-1 and TRBJ1-3; the D gene is possibly TRBD1 (6 bases). CDR1 SGHRS and CDR2 YFSETQ come from the germline V gene. The CDR3 is made up of 14 amino acids. V lost 3 bases to trimming and J lost 5 bases, with 12 bases between them. CDR3 sequence: CASSSAGTRNTIYF. The CDR3 coding sequence is TGCGCCAGCAGCTCCGCCGGGACAAGAAACACCATATATTTT.

This clonotype has at least ten counts. The chain has TRBV28 and TRBJ2-5, with 7 positions matching TRBD1. Germline V gene data show CDR1 as MDHEN and CDR2 as SYDVKM. This CDR3 spans 17 amino acids. V trimming: 6 bases; J trimming: 5 bases; junction bases outside the gene matches: 18. In DNA form, the CDR3 reads TGTGCCAGCAGAGATGCAGCAGGGGGACCCCTAGGGGAGACCCAGTACTTC. It translates to CASRDAAGGPLGETQYF. The full variable domain, in which reference TRBV28 and TRBJ2-5 provide the parts outside the CDR3, is DVKVTQSSRYLVKRTGEKVFLECVQDMDHENMFWYRQDPGLGLRLIYFSYDVKMKEKGDIPEGYSVSREKKERFSLILESASTNQTSMYLCASRDAAGGPLGETQYFGPGTRLLVL.

This clonotype has a count of ten or more. This rearrangement joins TRBV5-5 to TRBJ2-2; D gene unclear. The CDR3 totals 13 residues. Germline lookup yields CDR1 SGHKS and CDR2 YYEKEE (reference sequence). Trimming took off 1 base at V and 3 bases at J, with 4 bases between the two ends. This CDR3 reads CASSLIDTGELFF. Here the CDR3 DNA reads TGTGCCAGCAGCTTGATTGACACCGGGGAGCTGTTTTTT.